One sample yielded the 12 T cell receptor beta chains listed below, sequenced in a study of cytomegalovirus exposure and HLA in healthy donors. 60 Vbeta and 13 Jbeta primers were used in PCR. Profiled with immunoSEQ multiplex PCR; TCRdb holds only in-frame clones, not every one. The repertoire has around 150,000 clones, 84% of them found once; the top ten carry 1.9%. Source material: PBMCs. The origin of the receptors is a man between 18 and 29 years old in good health and CMV-seronegative.

The chain joins TRBV28 to TRBJ2-1; 13 nucleotides align to TRBD2. Per the germline V gene, CDR1 is MDHEN and CDR2 is SYDVKM. The CDR3 totals 19 residues. The V gene end was trimmed by 2 bases and the J gene end by 5 bases; junction bases not matched to a gene: 12. DNA of the CDR3: TGTGCCAGCAGTTTAACCCCTCGACTAGCGGGGGGCAATAACAATGAGCAGTTCTTC. Encoded protein: CASSLTPRLAGGNNNEQFF.

The J gene is TRBJ2-7, the V gene TRBV4-1; 11 bases match TRBD2. After removal of 3 bases from V and 0 bases from J, the junction contained 4 bases not matched to a gene. Germline CDR1 MGHRA, CDR2 YSYEKL. This CDR3 spans 16 amino acids. CDR3 protein: CASSQASGRISYEQYF. In DNA, the CDR3 is TGCGCCAGCAGCCAGGCTAGCGGGAGGATCTCCTACGAGCAGTACTTC.

As DNA, the CDR3 is TGTGCCAGCAGCTTGCAGGATCTGTACAATGAGCAGTTCTTC. Its translation: CASSLQDLYNEQFF. The rearrangement links TRBV7-8 to TRBJ2-1, with unresolved D. Trimming took 3 bases from V and 4 from J, leaving 10 bases between them. There are 14 residues in the CDR3. Germline V CDR1 and CDR2: SGHVS, FQNEAQ.

The CDR3 protein is CAWSPTNSGNTIYF. DNA of the CDR3: TGTGCCTGGAGTCCTACCAACTCTGGAAACACCATATATTTT. The chain has TRBV30 and TRBJ1-3; D is undetermined. V was shortened by 2 bases and J by 0 bases, with 8 bases between the two germline ends. CDR3 length: 14 residues. Germline assignment: CDR1 GTSNPN and CDR2 SVGIG (reference sequence). The full variable domain, with the rest looked up from reference TRBV30 and TRBJ1-3, is SQTIHQWPATLVQPVGSPLSLECTVEGTSNPNLYWYRQAAGRGLQLLFYSVGIGQISSEVPQNLSASRPQDRQFILSSKKLLLSDSGFYLCAWSPTNSGNTIYFGEGSWLTVV.

The V call is TRBV18, the J call TRBJ2-7, with 13 nucleotides matching TRBD2. V shed 0 bases, J shed 5 bases, and the junction held 7 bases outside the gene matches. The CDR3 length is 17 residues. CDR1 is KGHSH and CDR2 is LQKENI in the germline V gene. CDR3 sequence: CASSPPRTSGGHDEQYF. As DNA, the CDR3 is TGTGCCAGCTCACCACCGCGGACTAGCGGGGGACACGACGAGCAGTACTTC.

V usage is TRBV9 and J usage is TRBJ1-1; D not resolved. V was cut by 4 bases and J by 3 bases, with 16 bases left in between. CDR1 and CDR2 (germline): SGDLS, YYNGEE. The CDR3 is made up of 15 amino acids. CDR3 sequence: CASSTRRGGDTEAFF. CDR3 sequence (DNA): TGTGCCAGCAGCACCAGGAGAGGCGGGGACACTGAAGCTTTCTTT. Combining the CDR3 with reference TRBV9 and TRBJ1-1 gives the whole variable domain DSGVTQTPKHLITATGQRVTLRCSPRSGDLSVYWYQQSLDQGLQFLIQYYNGEERAKGNILERFSAQQFPDLHSELNLSSLELGDSALYFCASSTRRGGDTEAFFGQGTRLTVV.

V usage is TRBV27 and J usage is TRBJ1-5; D not certain. This CDR3 spans 15 amino acids. Germline V gene sequence: CDR1 MNHEY, CDR2 SMNVEV (reference sequence). V dropped 2 bases and J dropped 0 bases, with 8 bases sitting between them. The CDR3 region has the DNA TGTGCCAGCAGTTTAGAGGCGTATAGCAATCAGCCCCAGCATTTT. Translated, it gives CASSLEAYSNQPQHF.

V usage is TRBV14 and J usage is TRBJ1-1, with a weak D call TRBD1 (5 bases). This CDR3 spans 14 amino acids. The V and J ends lost 0 bases and 6 bases respectively, with 11 bases between them. Germline lookup yields CDR1 SGHDN and CDR2 FVKESK. The CDR3 coding sequence is TGTGCCAGCAGCCAAGACCATGGGGCGGCTGAAGCTTTCTTT. Translated, it gives CASSQDHGAAEAFF.

This CDR3 is CAWATLGEELFF. CDR3 nucleotides: TGTGCCTGGGCTACCCTAGGGGAGGAACTGTTTTTT. This chain links TRBV30 with TRBJ1-4, with a weak D call TRBD1 (5 bases). The V and J ends lost 5 bases and 12 bases respectively, with 16 bases between them. Germline loops: CDR1 GTSNPN, CDR2 SVGIG (reference sequence). CDR3 length equals 12 residues.

The rearrangement joins TRBV28 to TRBJ2-5, with 11 bases that match TRBD1. The CDR3 has 15 residues. The germline V gene encodes CDR1 MDHEN and CDR2 SYDVKM. With V trimmed by 5 bases and J by 5 bases, 7 bases remained unmatched. CDR3 nucleotide sequence: TGTGCCAGCAGTGGGGGACAGGGGGTCGGTGAGACCCAGTACTTC. Encoded protein: CASSGGQGVGETQYF.

This chain's CDR3 is CASSYTGYSGNTIYF. CDR3 nucleotide sequence: TGTGCCAGCAGTTACACAGGCTACTCTGGAAACACCATATATTTT. This chain connects TRBV9 to TRBJ1-3; perhaps TRBD1 as D (5 bases). Trimming removed 5 bases at V and 0 bases at J, with 12 bases between. CDR3 length equals 15 residues. The germline CDR1 and CDR2 sequences are SGDLS and YYNGEE.

The chain employs TRBV5-4 and TRBJ2-7, with 10 bases that match TRBD2. The CDR3 has 15 residues. Germline V CDR1 and CDR2: SGHNT, YYREEE (reference sequence). V lost 4 bases, J lost 3 bases, and 7 bases stayed unmatched. The CDR3 nucleotides read TGTGCCAGCAGCGCCCAGCGGGGGGGGCTCTACGAGCAGTACTTC. As protein: CASSAQRGGLYEQYF. The variable domain in full, with the rest retrieved from reference TRBV5-4 and TRBJ2-7, is ETGVTQSPTHLIKTRGQQVTLRCSSQSGHNTVSWYQQALGQGPQFIFQYYREEENGRGNFPPRFSGLQFPNYSSELNVNALELDDSALYLCASSAQRGGLYEQYFGPGTRLTVT.